The clone carrying this T cell receptor beta chain was counted only a few times. The source of the sample is a study of T cells after yellow fever vaccination. Germline CDR1 SGHVS, CDR2 FQNEAQ. J lost 5 bases, V lost 1 base, and 7 bases had no gene match. The CDR3 has 15 amino acids. Via MiXCR, TCRdb re-called the 5' RACE reads, giving one row per CDR3 protein. Of fewer than 450,000 distinct CDR3 sequences in the sample, 3% to 4.5% were seen once. The origin of this receptor is a man aged 18-30 years who received the YFV17D yellow fever vaccine. The V gene is TRBV7-8, the J gene TRBJ2-5; 7 positions match TRBD2. Sequencing used PBMCs, obtained 5 days after the yellow fever booster vaccination. CDR3 loop: CASSLDPRGGETQYF. The CDR3 DNA reads as TGTGCCAGCAGCTTAGATCCAAGGGGAGGGGAGACCCAGTACTTC.